Here is one T cell receptor (beta chain) with its context. Repertoires were generated with immunoSEQ multiplex PCR, while TCRdb's copy carries only in-frame clones and drops some. This table has under 95,000 clones, 80% to 95% appearing once. This entry comes from a study of T cell changes during pregnancy in multiple sclerosis. CDR1 and CDR2 (germline): SQVTM, ANQGSEA. CDR3 size: 14 residues. The trim removed 4 bases at V and 0 bases at J, leaving 6 bases unmatched. Sequenced here: peripheral blood, sampled in the second trimester of pregnancy. The TCR comes from a female donor with multiple sclerosis, enrolled in a pregnancy study. The chain couples TRBV29-1 to TRBJ2-7; 7 bases map to TRBD2. CDR3 sequence reads: CSVALAEPSYEQYF. In DNA, the CDR3 is TGCAGCGTTGCGCTAGCGGAACCCTCCTACGAGCAGTACTTC.